These T cell receptor beta chains were read from a single sample in a study of cytomegalovirus exposure and HLA in healthy donors. TCRdb's table, derived via immunoSEQ multiplex PCR, lists solely in-frame clones and lacks some. The table shows 79,000 or so clones, with about 69% occurring only once. The sample consisted of PBMCs. The receptors originated from a woman between 35 and 50 years old in good health and CMV-seropositive. Each CDR3 is given without its conserved first and last residue. Clone size is shown for a subset of rows, as once, few, many or a class of expanded clone.

cdr3_aa clone_size cdr3_length v_call
ASRNRDSFHSA once 11 TRBV5-6
ASSEGQGFSYEQY . 13 TRBV4-1
ASSQDGVRLGGNQPQH . 16 TRBV4-1
SVGVGWGYT . 9 TRBV29-1
ASSLDRGNEQY . 11 TRBV11-2
ASRNPGTGGIYEQY . 14 TRBV11-2
ASSLEGLLDSYT few 12 TRBV5-1
ASSRTGGGYEQY . 12 TRBV27
SVVLRQGITEAF few 12 TRBV29-1
ASSFRAYEQY . 10 TRBV7-2
ACQKRRPSYEQY . 12 TRBV30
ASSLGLAGFIYEQF . 14 TRBV5-1
ASSYSGQGADQPQH . 14 TRBV6-6
AGLVAGVDNEQF . 12 TRBV2
ASSQDMQVHSGNTIY few 15 TRBV4-3
ASSVDGRADTQY . 12 TRBV9
ATSREGSLSSKNIQY . 15 TRBV15
ASSILVSGSTDTQY . 14 TRBV19
ASSVTNSGRYNEQF . 14 TRBV9
TSSEEGLAGDTDTQY . 15 TRBV2
ASSPWAGDDQPQH . 13 TRBV7-2
ASWRLVGRDTEAF . 13 TRBV5-4
ASSIIIGTGYLGQF few 14 TRBV19